One and the same sample provided the 27 T cell receptor beta chains below, sequenced in a study of blood T cell repertoires in COVID-19. TCRdb keeps only in-frame clones here, not all; method: immunoSEQ multiplex PCR. The sample lists about 58,000 clones, 60% to 85% seen once, with approximately 4.9% in the top ten. Sequencing used peripheral blood. Receptors were obtained from a human donor in a cohort sampled during active COVID-19.

This clone appeared once. The J gene is TRBJ2-7, the V gene TRBV5-5; perhaps TRBD1 as D (5 bases). Germline CDR1 reads SGHKS; CDR2 reads YYEKEE (reference sequence). Trimming pared 0 bases from V and 0 bases from J, leaving 10 bases between. This CDR3 region has 15 residues. The CDR3 DNA is TGTGCCAGCAGCTTGGTACAGGTAAGCTCCTACGAGCAGTACTTC. It codes for CASSLVQVSSYEQYF. Full variable domain (remainder filled in from reference TRBV5-5 and TRBJ2-7): DAGVTQSPTHLIKTRGQQVTLRCSPISGHKSVSWYQQVLGQGPQFIFQYYEKEERGRGNFPDRFSARQFPNYSSELNVNALLLGDSALYLCASSLVQVSSYEQYFGPGTRLTVT.

This rearrangement joins TRBV15 to TRBJ2-1; TRBD1 agrees at 9 bases. V trimming: 5 bases; J trimming: 8 bases; junction bases outside the gene matches: 7. CDR3 length: 14 residues. The germline V gene encodes CDR1 LNHNV and CDR2 YYDKDF (reference sequence). CDR3 DNA sequence: TGTGCCACCAGCCCCCGGGACAGGGAGTATGAGCAGTTCTTC. Encoded protein: CATSPRDREYEQFF. The variable domain in full, with the rest retrieved from reference TRBV15 and TRBJ2-1, is DAMVIQNPRYQVTQFGKPVTLSCSQTLNHNVMYWYQQKSSQAPKLLFHYYDKDFNNEADTPDNFQSRRPNTSFCFLDIRSPGLGDTAMYLCATSPRDREYEQFFGPGTRLTVL.

This chain links TRBV15 with TRBJ2-7; weak D call: TRBD1 (5 bases). This CDR3 is 14 amino acids long. Trimming removed 4 bases from V and 4 bases from J, with 14 bases in between. Germline V CDR1 and CDR2: LNHNV, YYDKDF (reference sequence). The chain's CDR3 is CATSKGPYGYEQYF. In DNA form, the CDR3 reads TGTGCCACCAGCAAGGGGCCGTACGGGTACGAGCAGTACTTC.

The chain combines TRBV5-5 with TRBJ2-7; D unresolved. The CDR3 spans 14 residues. Trimming stripped 2 bases from V and 0 bases from J, with 9 bases between. Germline CDR1 SGHKS, CDR2 YYEKEE (reference sequence). The CDR3 is CASSFSSTSYEQYF. DNA for the CDR3: TGTGCCAGCAGCTTTAGCAGTACCTCCTACGAGCAGTACTTC.

V and J are TRBV12-3 or TRBV12-4 and TRBJ2-7; D possibly corresponds to TRBD1 (6 bases). V shed 5 bases and J shed 2 bases, with 7 bases lying between them. The CDR3 loop spans 12 amino acids. The CDR3 DNA is TGTGCCAGCAGTAACAGGGCCTACGAGCAGTACTTC. As protein: CASSNRAYEQYF.

The chain joins TRBV7-8 to TRBJ1-1; D not certain. There are 15 residues in the CDR3. Germline CDR1 reads SGHVS; CDR2 reads FQNEAQ. Trimming cost V 3 bases and J 0 bases, with 11 bases left between them. CDR3 sequence (DNA): TGTGCCAGCAGCTTGGTGACAATCATGAACACTGAAGCTTTCTTT. It codes for CASSLVTIMNTEAFF.

The chain joins TRBV19 to TRBJ2-1; 7 positions match TRBD2. CDR1 and CDR2 from the germline V gene are LNHDA and SQIVND (reference sequence). The V segment lost 3 bases and the J segment 0 bases; nucleotides outside the gene matches: 8. This CDR3 has 17 amino acids. The CDR3 protein is CASSIGRRENSYNEQFF. CDR3 bases: TGTGCCAGTAGTATCGGTCGGCGGGAGAACTCCTACAATGAGCAGTTCTTC.

The chain couples TRBV4-1 to TRBJ1-1, with D unresolved. Germline V gene data show CDR1 as MGHRA and CDR2 as YSYEKL. There are 13 residues in the CDR3. The V and J ends lost 6 bases and 0 bases respectively, with 8 bases between them. The CDR3 region is CASRSTMNTEAFF. In DNA form, the CDR3 reads TGCGCCAGCAGATCTACCATGAACACTGAAGCTTTCTTT.

This chain links TRBV6-5 with TRBJ1-5; perhaps TRBD1 as D (6 bases). The ends were cut back, 5 bases at V and 4 bases at J, with 12 bases in the middle. The CDR3 consists of 14 residues. Germline V gene lookup returns CDR1 MNHEY and CDR2 SVGAGI. CDR3 coding DNA: TGTGCCAGCAGTCGGGAACAGGGAAATCAGCCCCAGCATTTT. Translation gives CASSREQGNQPQHF.

J is TRBJ2-7 and V is TRBV5-4, with TRBD1 as a possible D gene (5 bases). The CDR3 loop spans 14 amino acids. V was trimmed by 4 bases and J by 2 bases, leaving 13 bases between them. The germline V gene has CDR1 SGHNT and CDR2 YYREEE (reference sequence). CDR3: CASSDLTAPYEQYF. CDR3 in DNA: TGTGCCAGCAGCGACCTGACAGCACCCTACGAGCAGTACTTC.

This chain joins TRBV19 and TRBJ2-5; 9 bases map to TRBD1. The germline CDR1 and CDR2 sequences are LNHDA and SQIVND (reference sequence). The CDR3 has 14 residues. With 3 bases clipped from V and 2 bases from J, the junction kept 1 base outside the gene matches. The CDR3 protein is CASSMDRGQETQYF. The CDR3 DNA reads as TGTGCCAGTAGTATGGACAGGGGTCAAGAGACCCAGTACTTC.

The chain links TRBV4-2 to TRBJ1-1; D is perhaps TRBD1 (5 bases). The CDR3 consists of 14 residues. CDR1 LGHNA and CDR2 YNFKEQ come from the germline V gene. V lost 0 bases, J lost 7 bases, and 12 bases lay in between. CDR3 amino acids: CASSQELGRDEAFF. For the CDR3, the DNA is TGTGCCAGCAGCCAAGAATTAGGCAGGGATGAAGCTTTCTTT.

This clone was observed once. The gene calls are TRBV18 and TRBJ1-2; D unresolved. Germline V gives CDR1 KGHSH, CDR2 LQKENI. The V gene lost 0 bases and the J gene lost 5 bases, with 10 bases spanning the gap. The CDR3 length is 14 residues. The CDR3 loop is CASSPPVQYYGYTF. CDR3 DNA sequence: TGTGCCAGCTCACCACCGGTCCAGTATTATGGCTACACCTTC.

The chain recombines TRBV9 with TRBJ2-7, with 8 bases matching TRBD1. Germline assignment: CDR1 SGDLS and CDR2 YYNGEE. Trimming took 2 bases from V and 3 from J; bases not matched to a gene: 10. This CDR3 region has 16 residues. The CDR3 nucleotides are TGTGCCAGCAGCGTGGCACCGGGACAGGAGGGCTACGAGCAGTACTTC. This gives the protein CASSVAPGQEGYEQYF. The full variable domain, with the rest looked up from reference TRBV9 and TRBJ2-7, is DSGVTQTPKHLITATGQRVTLRCSPRSGDLSVYWYQQSLDQGLQFLIQYYNGEERAKGNILERFSAQQFPDLHSELNLSSLELGDSALYFCASSVAPGQEGYEQYFGPGTRLTVT.

In this sample, this clone turned up a few times. This rearrangement joins TRBV5-1 to TRBJ2-2; 11 bases fit TRBD2. J lost 4 bases, V lost 6 bases, and 11 bases had no gene match. The CDR3 contains 17 residues. Looked up from germline, CDR1 is SGHRS and CDR2 is YFSETQ. CDR3 sequence (DNA): TGCGCCAGCACCGCTCTAGCGGGGGGAGTGGGCACCGGGGAGCTGTTTTTT. Amino acid sequence: CASTALAGGVGTGELFF.

This chain connects TRBV6-6 to TRBJ1-3; possibly TRBD1 for D (5 bases). The CDR3 consists of 15 residues. Trimming left V 5 bases short and J 0 bases short, with 11 bases between. Germline CDR1 and CDR2: MNHNY and SVGAGI (reference sequence). The CDR3 DNA reads TGTGCCAGCAGTACCGGGGGGACCTCTGGAAACACCATATATTTT. Amino acid sequence: CASSTGGTSGNTIYF.

The V gene is TRBV5-8, the J gene TRBJ2-7; 11 bases are shared with TRBD2. Germline V gene sequence: CDR1 SGHTS, CDR2 YDEGEE. Unmatched junction bases numbered 11, after V lost 0 bases and J lost 0 bases. This CDR3 has 19 residues. CDR3: CASSLGLAGPSINSYEQYF. Written as DNA, the CDR3 is TGTGCCAGCAGCTTGGGACTAGCGGGGCCTTCCATAAACTCCTACGAGCAGTACTTC.

V and J are TRBV5-8 and TRBJ2-7; D possibly corresponds to TRBD2 (6 bases). From germline, CDR1 is SGHTS and CDR2 YDEGEE. This CDR3 is built from 14 residues. V gave up 3 bases and J gave up 3 bases, with 13 bases separating them. DNA for the CDR3: TGTGCCAGCAGCTGGGGCGGGGAAAACTACGAGCAGTACTTC. This gives the protein CASSWGGENYEQYF.

V is TRBV24-1 and J is TRBJ2-5; weak D call: TRBD1 (6 bases). Germline V gene data show CDR1 as KGHDR and CDR2 as SFDVKD. The CDR3 has 15 residues. Trimming removed 2 bases at V and 4 bases at J, with 13 bases between. The CDR3 coding sequence is TGTGCCACCAGTGATTCCCGGACAGTACCAGAGACCCAGTACTTC. Translating gives CATSDSRTVPETQYF.

The V gene is TRBV5-1, the J gene TRBJ2-1; 12 bases line up with TRBD2. V shed 4 bases, J shed 8 bases, and the junction held 13 bases outside the gene matches. The CDR3 has 17 amino acids. Germline values: CDR1 SGHRS, CDR2 YFSETQ. The CDR3 DNA sequence: TGCGCCAGCAGCGCTAGCGGGGGGGCATCTGTAGTCGATGAGCAGTTCTTC. Translated: CASSASGGASVVDEQFF.

J is TRBJ1-5 and V is TRBV4-1; 9 nucleotides line up with TRBD1. Germline trimming cut 4 bases from V and 1 base from J; bases unmatched to any gene: 5. The CDR3 extends over 16 amino acids. Germline V lookup: CDR1 MGHRA, CDR2 YSYEKL. The CDR3 sequence: CASSPLGTGSNQPQHF. CDR3 bases: TGCGCCAGCAGCCCCCTCGGGACAGGGAGCAATCAGCCCCAGCATTTT.

Written as DNA, the CDR3 is TGTGCCAGCAGCGTAGCCTTCGGGGCTGGGGCCAACGTCCTGACTTTC. Translated, it gives CASSVAFGAGANVLTF. The gene calls are TRBV9 and TRBJ2-6, with D possibly being TRBD2 (5 bases). V lost 0 bases, J lost 2 bases, and 9 bases lay in between. CDR1 is SGDLS, CDR2 YYNGEE, per germline. This CDR3 region has 16 residues.

This clone was observed a single time. The chain recombines TRBV6-6 with TRBJ1-1, with D unclear. The CDR3 is 14 residues long. Deletions cut 4 bases from V and 1 base from J, with 10 bases between. Germline CDR1 reads MNHNY; CDR2 reads SVGAGI (reference sequence). The CDR3 reads CASSLELPNTEAFF. Here the CDR3 DNA reads TGTGCCAGCAGTTTGGAGTTACCGAACACTGAAGCTTTCTTT.

This clone was recorded only once. The chain links TRBV7-8 to TRBJ1-1; 7 positions agree with TRBD1. After removal of 7 bases from V and 5 bases from J, the junction contained 10 bases not matched to a gene. Looked up from germline, CDR1 is SGHVS and CDR2 is FQNEAQ. The CDR3 sequence is 14 residues long. The CDR3 bases are TGTGCCAGCACCACAGGGGTAGCGAGAACTGAAGCTTTCTTT. The encoded protein is CASTTGVARTEAFF.

The chain carries TRBV5-4 and TRBJ1-2, with a possible D match to TRBD1 (5 bases). V lost 1 base and J 5 bases, leaving 12 bases between the germline ends. The CDR3 runs to 14 residues. The germline V gene encodes CDR1 SGHNT and CDR2 YYREEE (reference sequence). As DNA, the CDR3 is TGTGCCAGCAGCTTGCATCCGCCAGGGTATGGCTACACCTTC. Translated, it gives CASSLHPPGYGYTF.

This sequence joins TRBV6-5 and TRBJ1-4; the D gene is possibly TRBD1 (5 bases). This CDR3 spans 13 amino acids. CDR1 and CDR2 from the germline V gene are MNHEY and SVGAGI. V lost 9 bases to trimming and J lost 7 bases, with 15 bases between them. CDR3 loop: CASHSGGSEKLFF. The CDR3 nucleotides are TGTGCCAGTCATTCCGGGGGGTCTGAAAAACTGTTTTTT.

The rearrangement uses TRBV4-3 and TRBJ1-1; D is ambiguous. In germline, CDR1 is LGHNA, CDR2 YSLEER. Trimming stripped 1 base from V and 1 base from J, with 19 bases between. The CDR3 totals 18 residues. The CDR3 sequence: CASSQALPVGGSNTEAFF. The CDR3 nucleotides read TGCGCCAGCAGCCAAGCATTGCCCGTAGGAGGGTCGAACACTGAAGCTTTCTTT.